A selection of T cell receptor beta chains follows, all from one sample in a study of T-cell reconstitution after alpha-beta-depleted transplantation in children. TCRdb itself ran the PCR reads through MiXCR, one entry per CDR3 protein. The table lists about 350,000 distinct CDR3 sequences, roughly 17% of them singletons. Specimen: PBMCs, mostly from graft donor cells, collected 360 days after TCRalphabeta/CD19-depleted stem cell transplant. The receptors here all came from a male patient between 2 and 10 years old who had a stem cell transplant for acute lymphoblastic leukemia, so the T cells may come from the graft donor. Each CDR3 is given with its conserved first and last residue. A D gene is named only where the DNA matches it firmly. Clone size appears in some rows only: once, few, many, or a class for an expanded clone.

d_call: TRBD1; j_call: TRBJ2-7; clone_size: .; v_call: TRBV4-1; cdr3_aa: CASSPRDRGREQYF; cdr3_nt: TGCGCCAGCAGTCCGCGGGACAGGGGTCGCGAGCAGTACTTC
d_call: .; j_call: TRBJ2-2; clone_size: many; v_call: TRBV25-1; cdr3_aa: CASRRDGAGELFF; cdr3_nt: TGTGCCAGCAGGAGGGACGGAGCCGGGGAGCTGTTTTTT
d_call: .; j_call: TRBJ2-7; clone_size: few; v_call: TRBV28; cdr3_aa: CASSTTLEPYEQYF; cdr3_nt: TGTGCCAGCAGTACGACTCTTGAACCCTACGAGCAGTACTTC
d_call: TRBD2; j_call: TRBJ2-1; clone_size: .; v_call: TRBV29-1; cdr3_aa: CSVGSGRESYNEQFF; cdr3_nt: TGCAGCGTGGGGAGCGGGAGGGAGTCCTACAATGAGCAGTTCTTC
d_call: .; j_call: TRBJ2-4; clone_size: .; v_call: TRBV3-1; cdr3_aa: CASSHRGNIQYF; cdr3_nt: TGTGCCAGCAGCCACAGGGGAAACATTCAGTACTTC
d_call: .; j_call: TRBJ1-3; clone_size: few; v_call: TRBV10-3; cdr3_aa: CAISELDGSGNTIYF; cdr3_nt: TGTGCCATCAGTGAGCTCGACGGCTCTGGAAACACCATATATTTT
d_call: .; j_call: TRBJ2-1; clone_size: many; v_call: TRBV9; cdr3_aa: CASSESGFSYNEQFF; cdr3_nt: TGTGCCAGCAGCGAAAGCGGGTTCTCCTACAATGAGCAGTTCTTC
d_call: .; j_call: TRBJ2-1; clone_size: .; v_call: TRBV11-3; cdr3_aa: CASSPQTDNEQFF; cdr3_nt: TGTGCCAGCAGCCCCCAGACAGACAATGAGCAGTTCTTC
d_call: TRBD1; j_call: TRBJ1-1; clone_size: few; v_call: TRBV24-1; cdr3_aa: CATAEGQGDEAFF; cdr3_nt: TGTGCCACCGCCGAGGGACAGGGGGATGAAGCTTTCTTT
d_call: TRBD2; j_call: TRBJ2-2; clone_size: .; v_call: TRBV28; cdr3_aa: CASSLGGGNTGELFF; cdr3_nt: TGTGCCAGCAGTTTAGGGGGGGGGAACACCGGGGAGCTGTTTTTT
d_call: TRBD2; j_call: TRBJ2-1; clone_size: .; v_call: TRBV27; cdr3_aa: CASSFSGRKGSPYNEQFF; cdr3_nt: TGTGCCAGCAGTTTTAGCGGGAGGAAAGGGTCCCCTTACAATGAGCAGTTCTTC
d_call: .; j_call: TRBJ2-2; clone_size: .; v_call: TRBV20-1; cdr3_aa: CSADGTEGTGELFF; cdr3_nt: TGCAGTGCCGATGGGACGGAGGGGACCGGGGAGCTGTTTTTT
d_call: TRBD2; j_call: TRBJ2-5; clone_size: few; v_call: TRBV12-3/TRBV12-4; cdr3_aa: CASTRQGLAQETQYF; cdr3_nt: TGTGCCAGCACCCGACAAGGACTAGCCCAAGAGACCCAGTACTTC
d_call: .; j_call: TRBJ2-1; clone_size: few; v_call: TRBV20-1; cdr3_aa: CSARDGAAATHNEQFF; cdr3_nt: TGCAGTGCTAGAGATGGGGCGGCCGCGACCCACAATGAGCAGTTCTTC
d_call: .; j_call: TRBJ1-2; clone_size: .; v_call: TRBV7-9; cdr3_aa: CASSLIAGYGYTF; cdr3_nt: TGTGCCAGCAGCTTGATAGCAGGCTATGGCTACACCTTC
d_call: .; j_call: TRBJ2-2; clone_size: many; v_call: TRBV15; cdr3_aa: CATSGLGGELFF; cdr3_nt: TGTGCCACCAGCGGACTGGGCGGGGAGCTGTTTTTT
d_call: .; j_call: TRBJ2-2; clone_size: many; v_call: TRBV6-2/TRBV6-3; cdr3_aa: CATRDSYTGELFF; cdr3_nt: TGTGCCACCCGGGACTCTTACACCGGGGAGCTGTTTTTT
d_call: .; j_call: TRBJ2-3; clone_size: few; v_call: TRBV4-1; cdr3_aa: CASSHPREPSTDTQYF; cdr3_nt: TGCGCCAGCAGCCACCCTCGGGAACCCAGCACAGATACGCAGTATTTT
d_call: TRBD2; j_call: TRBJ2-1; clone_size: .; v_call: TRBV20-1; cdr3_aa: CSASDPGLAGEQFF; cdr3_nt: TGCAGTGCTAGCGACCCGGGACTAGCGGGTGAGCAGTTCTTC
d_call: TRBD2; j_call: TRBJ2-1; clone_size: few; v_call: TRBV4-3; cdr3_aa: CASSQDLLASHNEQFF; cdr3_nt: TGCGCCAGCAGCCAAGATCTACTAGCGTCTCACAATGAGCAGTTCTTC
d_call: .; j_call: TRBJ2-1; clone_size: .; v_call: TRBV20-1; cdr3_aa: CSASSDLSGPRPNEQFF; cdr3_nt: TGCAGTGCCTCTAGCGACCTCTCGGGACCTAGACCCAATGAGCAGTTCTTC
d_call: .; j_call: TRBJ1-6; clone_size: few; v_call: TRBV15; cdr3_aa: CATRGLSNSPLHF; cdr3_nt: TGTGCCACCAGGGGGTTGTCTAATTCACCCCTCCACTTT
d_call: .; j_call: TRBJ2-1; clone_size: many; v_call: TRBV5-1; cdr3_aa: CASSLTFNEQFF; cdr3_nt: TGCGCCAGCAGCTTGACCTTCAATGAGCAGTTCTTC
d_call: .; j_call: TRBJ2-5; clone_size: .; v_call: TRBV16; cdr3_aa: CASSQSWVTETQYF; cdr3_nt: TGTGCCAGCAGCCAATCGTGGGTAACGGAGACCCAGTACTTC
d_call: TRBD1; j_call: TRBJ2-2; clone_size: few; v_call: TRBV7-8; cdr3_aa: CASSLDRGWAAGELFF; cdr3_nt: TGTGCCAGCAGCTTGGACAGGGGATGGGCGGCCGGGGAGCTGTTTTTT
d_call: TRBD1; j_call: TRBJ2-7; clone_size: .; v_call: TRBV7-9; cdr3_aa: CASSRDSNYEQYF; cdr3_nt: TGTGCCAGCAGCCGGGACAGCAATTACGAGCAGTACTTC
d_call: .; j_call: TRBJ2-1; clone_size: few; v_call: TRBV5-1; cdr3_aa: CASSLWMGEANEQFF; cdr3_nt: TGCGCCAGCAGCTTGTGGATGGGGGAGGCCAATGAGCAGTTCTTC
d_call: .; j_call: TRBJ2-1; clone_size: few; v_call: TRBV4-3; cdr3_aa: CASSQGRVYEQFF; cdr3_nt: TGCGCCAGCAGCCAAGGCAGGGTCTATGAGCAGTTCTTC
d_call: TRBD1; j_call: TRBJ2-3; clone_size: .; v_call: TRBV7-9; cdr3_aa: CASSLVTGGSDTQYF; cdr3_nt: TGTGCCAGCAGCTTAGTGACAGGGGGCTCAGATACGCAGTATTTT
d_call: .; j_call: TRBJ2-1; clone_size: many; v_call: TRBV5-1; cdr3_aa: CASSLQDGSYNEQFF; cdr3_nt: TGCGCCAGCAGCTTGCAGGATGGGTCCTACAATGAGCAGTTCTTC
d_call: .; j_call: TRBJ2-1; clone_size: .; v_call: TRBV29-1; cdr3_aa: CSVVPGNNEQFF; cdr3_nt: TGCAGCGTTGTCCCCGGGAACAATGAGCAGTTCTTC
d_call: TRBD2; j_call: TRBJ2-7; clone_size: few; v_call: TRBV20-1; cdr3_aa: CSASPTSGSYEQYF; cdr3_nt: TGCAGTGCTAGTCCGACTAGCGGCTCCTACGAGCAGTACTTC
d_call: .; j_call: TRBJ2-1; clone_size: few; v_call: TRBV28; cdr3_aa: CASSLLAGSNNEQFF; cdr3_nt: TGTGCCAGCAGTTTACTAGCCGGGAGTAATAATGAGCAGTTCTTC
d_call: TRBD1; j_call: TRBJ1-1; clone_size: many; v_call: TRBV7-9; cdr3_aa: CASSRAWDRNTEAFF; cdr3_nt: TGTGCCAGCAGCCGAGCCTGGGACAGGAACACTGAAGCTTTCTTT
d_call: TRBD2; j_call: TRBJ2-1; clone_size: few; v_call: TRBV7-8; cdr3_aa: CASSSSGVVIKGEFF; cdr3_nt: TGTGCCAGCAGCTCTAGCGGAGTGGTCATAAAGGGAGAGTTCTTC
d_call: .; j_call: TRBJ2-7; clone_size: few; v_call: TRBV15; cdr3_aa: CATSRKGPIYEQYF; cdr3_nt: TGTGCCACCAGCAGAAAAGGACCGATCTACGAGCAGTACTTC
d_call: .; j_call: TRBJ2-2; clone_size: .; v_call: TRBV7-8; cdr3_aa: CAARPRGNTGELFF; cdr3_nt: TGTGCCGCTAGGCCCCGGGGTAACACCGGGGAGCTGTTTTTT
d_call: .; j_call: TRBJ2-5; clone_size: .; v_call: TRBV18; cdr3_aa: CASSPSTGLQETQYF; cdr3_nt: TGTGCCAGCTCACCGTCGACCGGATTGCAAGAGACCCAGTACTTC
d_call: .; j_call: TRBJ1-5; clone_size: .; v_call: TRBV6-1; cdr3_aa: CASRALVDQPQHF; cdr3_nt: TGTGCCAGCAGAGCCCTCGTCGATCAGCCCCAGCATTTT
d_call: .; j_call: TRBJ2-3; clone_size: many; v_call: TRBV10-3; cdr3_aa: CAISPPRVAEESDTQYF; cdr3_nt: TGTGCCATCAGTCCACCTCGGGTGGCGGAGGAATCGGATACGCAGTATTTT
d_call: .; j_call: TRBJ2-6; clone_size: .; v_call: TRBV10-3; cdr3_aa: CAISEFYRDGANVLTF; cdr3_nt: TGTGCCATCAGTGAGTTCTACCGGGATGGGGCCAACGTCCTGACTTTC